The clone carrying this T cell receptor beta chain was observed a handful of times. The antigen remains unidentified. The protocol was immunoSEQ multiplex PCR, while the TCRdb copy is restricted to in-frame clones and leaves out a portion. This table holds roughly 100,000 clones, roughly 80% found once. Germline V CDR1 and CDR2: GTSNPN, SVGIG (reference sequence). The germline V and J ends were trimmed by 0 bases and 7 bases, with 10 bases remaining between them. CDR3 size: 13 residues. This record belongs to a study of OX40 agonist ivuxolimab in advanced cancers. Overall study: Dose-escalation cases comprised hepatocellular carcinoma, melanoma, renal cell or head and neck cancer.

Findings of the study overall: In general, CD8+ T cells held more expanded clones than CD4+ did, on average.

The sequenced sample was CD4+ or CD8+ T cells sorted from blood, obtained in a trial of the OX40 agonist ivuxolimab. This TCR derives from an adult with an advanced solid tumor such as melanoma, head and neck, liver or kidney cancer. The chain is built from TRBV30 and TRBJ1-5, with a tentative D call TRBD1 (5 bases). CDR3 nucleotides: TGTGCCTGGAGTGTAGGAGGGGTGCAGCCCCAGCATTTT. Protein sequence: CAWSVGGVQPQHF.